This T cell receptor (beta chain) was profiled in a study of T cell responses to AZD1222 COVID-19 vaccine. Study details: Second-dose intervals near 4 or 12 weeks were combined.

This table comes from immunoSEQ multiplex PCR, and its TCRdb copy is limited to in-frame clones, with some not included. The sample holds roughly 96,000 clones; roughly 88% are singletons and the top ten take about 2.9%. Overall study results and limits: Most donors were white British and more were female, and clonal diversity was possibly underestimated. Per reports, nearly half of all spike-specific TCRs target regions that are unmutated in variants. Seropositive AZD1222 recipients at baseline numbered only 5 to 7.

A remark on this clone: Its target is not known.

The junction had 2 bases not matched to a gene; V was cut back by 0 bases and J by 6 bases. The CDR3 totals 14 residues. CDR1 SGHNT and CDR2 YYREEE come from the germline V gene (reference sequence). The specimen comprised peripheral blood, sampled on day 0 of AZD1222 vaccination. The chain joins TRBV5-4 to TRBJ2-4, with 8 bases fitting TRBD1. The clonotype comes from an adult in good health. The CDR3 sequence is CASSLGRGRNIQYF. The CDR3 region has the DNA TGTGCCAGCAGCTTGGGCAGGGGGCGAAACATTCAGTACTTC.